The 30 T cell receptor beta chains presented below share a single source sample, sequenced in a study of cytomegalovirus exposure and HLA in healthy donors. Both 60 Vbeta primers and 13 Jbeta primers went into the PCR. The table came from immunoSEQ multiplex PCR; TCRdb's copy has only in-frame clones and leaves some out. The data hold around 180,000 clones, with roughly 84% observed a single time. The sequencing input was PBMCs. These receptors came from a boy between 10 and 17 years old in good health and CMV-seronegative.

The rearrangement joins TRBV6-5 to TRBJ2-7; D uncertain. Germline lookup yields CDR1 MNHEY and CDR2 SVGAGI. The CDR3 is made up of 15 amino acids. Trimming stripped 0 bases from V and 2 bases from J, with 11 bases between. The CDR3 coding sequence is TGTGCCAGCAGTTACTCGAACAGTATGGCCTACGAGCAGTACTTC. This translates into CASSYSNSMAYEQYF.

This sequence joins TRBV19 and TRBJ2-3; no clear D gene. From germline, CDR1 is LNHDA and CDR2 SQIVND (reference sequence). The CDR3 length is 13 residues. V lost 5 bases to trimming and J lost 3 bases, with 9 bases between them. CDR3 coding DNA: TGTGCCAGTAGTCCTCGCAGGACAGATACGCAGTATTTT. The encoded protein is CASSPRRTDTQYF.

V is TRBV10-2 and J is TRBJ1-1; 7 nucleotides agree with TRBD1. The CDR3 totals 16 residues. Germline V CDR1 and CDR2: WSHSY, SAAADI. With V trimmed by 0 bases and J by 3 bases, 7 bases remained unmatched. The CDR3 spells CASSESRLQGDTEAFF. For the CDR3, the DNA is TGCGCCAGCAGTGAGTCCCGCCTGCAGGGGGACACTGAAGCTTTCTTT.

The genes are TRBV9 and TRBJ2-1, with D perhaps matching TRBD1 (5 bases). CDR1 and CDR2 (germline): SGDLS, YYNGEE. This CDR3 has 14 amino acids. V was shortened by 4 bases and J by 10 bases, with 18 bases between the two germline ends. The CDR3 nucleotides read TGTGCCAGCAGCAAGGGGTCTGCGAGTGGAGAGCAGTTCTTC. Amino acids: CASSKGSASGEQFF.

This clone occurred a few times. The chain employs TRBV5-6 and TRBJ1-2, with TRBD1 matching 7 bases. The ends lost 3 bases at V and 3 bases at J; junction bases unmatched: 5. In germline, CDR1 is SGHDT, CDR2 YYEEEE. The CDR3 contains 14 residues. The CDR3, as DNA: TGTGCCAGCAGCTGGAGGGACAGCTACTATGGCTACACCTTC. As protein: CASSWRDSYYGYTF.

The genes are TRBV5-6 and TRBJ1-6; 7 bases agree with TRBD1. The V segment lost 4 bases and the J segment 6 bases; nucleotides outside the gene matches: 4. This CDR3 is built from 14 residues. Germline V CDR1 and CDR2: SGHDT, YYEEEE. The CDR3 spells CASSNRGANSPLHF. The CDR3 DNA reads as TGTGCCAGCAGCAACAGGGGAGCTAATTCACCCCTCCACTTT. The full variable domain, rest sourced from reference TRBV5-6 and TRBJ1-6, is DAGVTQSPTHLIKTRGQQVTLRCSPKSGHDTVSWYQQALGQGPQFIFQYYEEEERQRGNFPDRFSGHQFPNYSSELNVNALLLGDSALYLCASSNRGANSPLHFGNGTRLTVT.

V gene TRBV7-9 combines with J gene TRBJ2-7, with TRBD1 matching over 9 bases. Germline V lookup: CDR1 SEHNR, CDR2 FQNEAQ (reference sequence). V shed 5 bases, J shed 5 bases, and the junction held 10 bases outside the gene matches. The CDR3 is 15 residues long. The CDR3 sequence is CASSRGQGLFHEQYF. CDR3 bases: TGTGCCAGCAGCCGGGGACAGGGTCTTTTCCACGAGCAGTACTTC.

The chain joins TRBV27 to TRBJ2-2, with TRBD1 identical over 9 bases. The CDR3 is 15 residues long. The junction had 9 bases not matched to a gene; V was cut back by 8 bases and J by 5 bases. Germline V lookup: CDR1 MNHEY, CDR2 SMNVEV (reference sequence). For the CDR3, the DNA is TGTGCCAGCGGCGACTGGACAGGGGCGACCGGGGAGCTGTTTTTT. Its translation is CASGDWTGATGELFF.

This chain uses TRBV11-1 with TRBJ2-5, with 11 bases identical to TRBD2. This CDR3 spans 17 amino acids. The V segment lost 5 bases and the J segment 7 bases; nucleotides outside the gene matches: 15. CDR1 SGHAT and CDR2 FQDESV come from the germline V gene (reference sequence). Written as DNA, the CDR3 is TGTGCCAGCAGCCTACTTACTAGCGGGAGTATGAGCGTGACCCAGTACTTC. Translating gives CASSLLTSGSMSVTQYF.

V gene TRBV7-9 combines with J gene TRBJ2-7; 8 bases are shared with TRBD2. The V segment lost 4 bases and the J segment 3 bases; nucleotides outside the gene matches: 5. The CDR3 is made up of 14 amino acids. The germline V gene encodes CDR1 SEHNR and CDR2 FQNEAQ (reference sequence). CDR3 region: CASSWGLGVYEQYF. The DNA of the CDR3 is TGTGCCAGCAGCTGGGGACTAGGGGTCTACGAGCAGTACTTC.

The chain employs TRBV5-1 and TRBJ2-7; 7 bases are shared with TRBD1. The trim removed 4 bases at V and 1 base at J, leaving 8 bases unmatched. The CDR3 is 15 amino acids. Germline CDR1 is SGHRS and CDR2 is YFSETQ. CDR3 DNA: TGCGCCAGCAGCGAGACAGGGTTGGCTTCCTACGAGCAGTACTTC. Residues: CASSETGLASYEQYF.

The chain is built from TRBV7-9 and TRBJ1-2, with 7 bases identical to TRBD1. Germline V gene data show CDR1 as SEHNR and CDR2 as FQNEAQ (reference sequence). With 5 bases clipped from V and 3 bases from J, the junction kept 9 bases outside the gene matches. CDR3 length: 15 residues. As DNA, the CDR3 is TGTGCCAGCAGCCGCGGCGGTGGACAGGACTATGGCTACACCTTC. It specifies CASSRGGGQDYGYTF. The full variable domain, in which reference TRBV7-9 and TRBJ1-2 provide the parts outside the CDR3, is DTGVSQNPRHKITKRGQNVTFRCDPISEHNRLYWYRQTLGQGPEFLTYFQNEAQLEKSRLLSDRFSAERPKGSFSTLEIQRTEQGDSAMYLCASSRGGGQDYGYTFGSGTRLTVV.

The chain joins TRBV5-1 to TRBJ2-1; possible D gene TRBD2, 7 bases. Germline V gene sequence: CDR1 SGHRS, CDR2 YFSETQ. Trimming cost V 1 base and J 4 bases, with 21 bases left between them. The length of the CDR3 is 18 residues. DNA for the CDR3: TGCGCCAGCAGCTTGCCGGCCAGGGGCGGGGGATTGTACAATGAGCAGTTCTTC. This codes for CASSLPARGGGLYNEQFF.

V is TRBV7-6 and J is TRBJ2-7; D gene unclear. Germline CDR1 and CDR2: SGHVS and FNYEAQ. The CDR3 is 15 residues long. Deletions cut 5 bases from V and 1 base from J, with 15 bases between. The CDR3 DNA reads as TGTGCCAGCAGCCTCTCTTCGGTAATATCCTACGAGCAGTACTTC. It codes for CASSLSSVISYEQYF.

This chain links TRBV6-5 with TRBJ1-1; 8 positions match TRBD1. CDR3 length: 15 residues. Germline V gives CDR1 MNHEY, CDR2 SVGAGI. The J segment lost 1 base and the V segment lost 6 bases, leaving 7 bases of the junction unmatched. The CDR3 nucleotides are TGTGCCAGCAGACTTCGACAGGGGACGAACACTGAAGCTTTCTTT. It is translated as CASRLRQGTNTEAFF.

The table lists this clone with a count of one. V gene TRBV6-1 combines with J gene TRBJ1-2; TRBD1 aligns across 11 bases. Germline loops: CDR1 MNHNS, CDR2 SASEGT. The CDR3 is made up of 14 amino acids. The trim removed 5 bases at V and 2 bases at J, leaving 1 base unmatched. The chain's CDR3 is CASSWTGGNYGYTF. CDR3 DNA sequence: TGTGCCAGCAGTTGGACAGGGGGCAACTATGGCTACACCTTC.

The chain uses TRBV6-5 and TRBJ2-1; TRBD1 aligns across 9 bases. Germline CDR1 reads MNHEY; CDR2 reads SVGAGI. The CDR3 is made up of 13 amino acids. J was trimmed by 9 bases and V by 7 bases; bases with no gene match: 7. CDR3 loop: CASTGQGLGEQFF. CDR3 DNA sequence: TGTGCCAGCACCGGACAGGGGCTAGGTGAGCAGTTCTTC.

The V call is TRBV6-1, the J call TRBJ2-7, with TRBD1 matching over 7 bases. From germline, CDR1 is MNHNS and CDR2 SASEGT. Germline trimming cut 7 bases from V and 2 bases from J; bases unmatched to any gene: 5. The CDR3 length is 13 residues. The CDR3 region is CASNGQDTYEQYF. The DNA for the CDR3 is TGTGCCAGCAACGGACAGGACACCTACGAGCAGTACTTC.

The V and J genes are TRBV6-6 and TRBJ2-7; D is uncertain. V shed 6 bases and J shed 4 bases, with 10 bases lying between them. The CDR3 contains 12 residues. Germline CDR1 MNHNY, CDR2 SVGAGI (reference sequence). The CDR3 sequence: CASSPDTYEQYF. CDR3 bases: TGTGCCAGCAGCCCCGACACTTACGAGCAGTACTTC.

This sequence joins TRBV6-5 and TRBJ2-1; possible D gene TRBD2, 6 bases. The germline V gene encodes CDR1 MNHEY and CDR2 SVGAGI. The ends were cut back, 2 bases at V and 1 base at J, with 12 bases in the middle. The CDR3 loop spans 16 amino acids. The CDR3: CASSYQSGLSYNEQFF. The CDR3 DNA follows: TGTGCCAGCAGTTACCAGAGCGGGCTGTCCTACAATGAGCAGTTCTTC.

The chain uses TRBV18 and TRBJ2-7; 7 bases agree with TRBD1. This CDR3 has 13 amino acids. Per the germline V gene, CDR1 is KGHSH and CDR2 is LQKENI. V gave up 6 bases and J gave up 3 bases; unmatched junction bases: 5. CDR3 in DNA: TGTGCCAGCTCCTCACAGGGGTTCTACGAGCAGTACTTC. Protein: CASSSQGFYEQYF.

This clone has more than one count but fewer than ten. The CDR3 DNA reads TGTGCCAGCAGCTTCTTCAGACAGGGTAATTCACCCCTCCACTTT. Its translation is CASSFFRQGNSPLHF. This chain links TRBV7-2 with TRBJ1-6; 7 bases line up with TRBD1. Germline trimming cut 3 bases from V and 6 bases from J; bases unmatched to any gene: 5. The V gene's germline CDR1 is SGHTA and CDR2 FQGNSA. This CDR3 is built from 15 residues.

The table lists this clone with a few counts. The chain combines TRBV7-3 with TRBJ2-1; TRBD2 agrees at 11 bases. Trimming took 0 bases from V and 4 from J; bases not matched to a gene: 8. The V gene's germline CDR1 is SGHTA and CDR2 FQGTGA. The CDR3 totals 18 residues. The CDR3 loop reads CASSLTGGSGRVYNEQFF. The CDR3 coding sequence is TGTGCCAGCAGCTTAACGGGCGGTAGCGGGAGGGTATACAATGAGCAGTTCTTC.

The chain carries TRBV5-1 and TRBJ2-1; 8 bases agree with TRBD1. CDR3 size: 15 residues. The germline V gene has CDR1 SGHRS and CDR2 YFSETQ. V lost 4 bases and J lost 4; bases outside the gene matches: 7. CDR3 region: CASSPGTGPYNEQFF. DNA of the CDR3: TGCGCCAGCAGCCCCGGGACAGGTCCTTACAATGAGCAGTTCTTC.

This clone occurred once. The genes are TRBV27 and TRBJ2-3; a weak D match, TRBD2 (6 bases). There are 12 residues in the CDR3. Trimming pared 7 bases from V and 4 bases from J, leaving 9 bases between. Germline V gives CDR1 MNHEY, CDR2 SMNVEV (reference sequence). The CDR3 DNA follows: TGTGCCAGCATGACGGGGGCAGATACGCAGTATTTT. Translation gives CASMTGADTQYF.

The CDR3 loop reads CAISESQDEQYF. For the CDR3, the DNA is TGTGCCATCAGTGAGTCCCAGGACGAGCAGTACTTC. The rearrangement uses TRBV10-3 and TRBJ2-7, with unresolved D. The CDR3 consists of 12 residues. Trimming took 0 bases from V and 5 from J, leaving 5 bases between them. Germline lookup yields CDR1 ENHRY and CDR2 SYGVKD.

In DNA form, the CDR3 reads TGTGCCAGCAGCGTCCCAGGGGGAACCGGGGAGCTGTTTTTT. This encodes CASSVPGGTGELFF. This chain connects TRBV28 to TRBJ2-2, with TRBD1 identical over 7 bases. The V segment lost 6 bases and the J segment 5 bases; nucleotides outside the gene matches: 6. The germline V gene encodes CDR1 MDHEN and CDR2 SYDVKM. The CDR3 extends over 14 amino acids.

The J gene is TRBJ1-2, the V gene TRBV10-3; D remains ambiguous. CDR3 size: 16 residues. Trimming pared 0 bases from V and 0 bases from J, leaving 11 bases between. Looked up from germline, CDR1 is ENHRY and CDR2 is SYGVKD. As DNA, the CDR3 is TGTGCCATCAGTGAGTCGGGAGGGTCGGCTAACTATGGCTACACCTTC. Its translation: CAISESGGSANYGYTF.

The genes are TRBV7-2 and TRBJ1-1; D not certain. The CDR3 spans 16 residues. CDR1 and CDR2 (germline): SGHTA, FQGNSA. V dropped 6 bases and J dropped 0 bases, with 17 bases sitting between them. The CDR3 sequence is CASRPAQTLMNTEAFF. The CDR3 region has the DNA TGTGCCAGCAGACCGGCACAGACCCTAATGAACACTGAAGCTTTCTTT.

The chain recombines TRBV9 with TRBJ2-3, with TRBD2 matching over 8 bases. J was trimmed by 1 base and V by 4 bases; bases with no gene match: 8. Germline V lookup: CDR1 SGDLS, CDR2 YYNGEE. CDR3 length: 16 residues. The CDR3 is CASSLPSRGGTDTQYF. The CDR3 nucleotides read TGTGCCAGCAGCCTACCTTCGCGGGGGGGCACAGATACGCAGTATTTT. Full variable domain (missing parts from reference TRBV9 and TRBJ2-3): DSGVTQTPKHLITATGQRVTLRCSPRSGDLSVYWYQQSLDQGLQFLIQYYNGEERAKGNILERFSAQQFPDLHSELNLSSLELGDSALYFCASSLPSRGGTDTQYFGPGTRLTVL.